This T cell receptor (beta chain) emerged from a study of blood T cells in healthy people across ages. Study observations and caveats: In older individuals, TCR beta diversity per million T cells was lower, falling roughly linearly with age.

As for this clonotype: Its antigen is not identified.

Peripheral blood was drawn, approximately 9.7 milliliters per donor. Samples each yielded at least 5 micrograms of total RNA. The V gene end was trimmed by 2 bases and the J gene end by 7 bases; junction bases not matched to a gene: 4. Germline-derived CDR1 and CDR2 are MGHDK and SYGVNS. CDR3 length equals 13 residues. Together with a sample-barcoded 5' primer, a J-beta primer mix was included in a second PCR lasting 7 to 11 cycles. Carrying 12 random nucleotides, a template-switch adaptor labeled each individual cDNA molecule. TCRdb re-analysed the 5' RACE reads in MiXCR, keeping a single row per CDR3 protein. The sample holds 1.5 million or so distinct CDR3 sequences, about 42% seen once.

This TCR derives from a woman under 30 in good health. Sample: blood. The V call is TRBV25-1, the J call TRBJ1-2; 7 nucleotides align to TRBD1. CDR3: CASSELGGFGYTF. The CDR3 DNA follows: TGTGCCAGCAGTGAACTAGGGGGCTTTGGCTACACCTTC.